A selection of T cell receptor beta chains follows, all from one sample in a study of prognosis after radiotherapy for stage I lung cancer. TCRdb processed the multiplex PCR reads anew with MiXCR; each CDR3 protein has one entry. The sample consists of tens of thousands of distinct CDR3 sequences, 35% to 55% of them appearing once. This material consisted of PBMCs, taken before or after stereotactic body radiation therapy (not recorded which). The receptors here all came from a donor of 50 years or more with non-small cell lung cancer. Each CDR3 is given with its conserved first and last residue. The D gene is left open where the match is weak. Only some rows state a clone size, as once, few, many or a class for expanded clones.

D	size	length	J	V	DNA	CDR3
-	many	16	TRBJ2-1	TRBV6-9	TGTGCCAGCAGTTACTCAGGCAGGGGCTCCTACAATGAGCAGTTCTTC	CASSYSGRGSYNEQFF
TRBD2	-	18	TRBJ2-6	TRBV28	TGTGCCAGCAGTCCGCCTCCGGGACTAGCCCCTGGGGCCAACGTCCTGACTTTC	CASSPPPGLAPGANVLTF
TRBD2	-	16	TRBJ2-6	TRBV7-3	TGTGCCAGCAGCCCACCCGGGGGGTCTCTGGCCAACGTCCTGACTTTC	CASSPPGGSLANVLTF
TRBD1	many	14	TRBJ1-2	TRBV6-1	TGTGCCAGCAGGGAGGGACAGATTAACTATGGCTACACCTTC	CASREGQINYGYTF
-	many	13	TRBJ2-7	TRBV29-1	TGCAGCGTCCGTCGGTCGGGTGACTACGAGCAGTACTTC	CSVRRSGDYEQYF
-	many	14	TRBJ1-2	TRBV28	TGTGCCAGTGCTCGCGCGGCTAGGGTGAATGGCTACACCTTC	CASARAARVNGYTF
TRBD2	-	16	TRBJ2-2	TRBV3-1	TGTGCCAGCAGCCACCCCCCTAGCGGGATGACCGGGGAGCTGTTTTTT	CASSHPPSGMTGELFF
TRBD1	many	13	TRBJ2-1	TRBV6-1	TGTGCCAGCCGGGACAGGGGGCTGGATGAGCAGTTCTTC	CASRDRGLDEQFF
-	medium-sized	15	TRBJ1-2	TRBV12-3/TRBV12-4	TGTGCCAGCAGTACCCGGACAGCGATTAACTATGGCTACACCTTC	CASSTRTAINYGYTF
-	-	13	TRBJ2-5	TRBV30	TGTGCCTGGAAGGGGCCGGCAGCAGAGACCCAGTACTTC	CAWKGPAAETQYF
-	-	14	TRBJ2-3	TRBV6-4	TGTGCCAGCGGGCAGGTCCTCGTCACATATACGCAGTATTTT	CASGQVLVTYTQYF
TRBD1	-	15	TRBJ2-1	TRBV6-5	TGTGCCAGCAGTTATAGCCCGGGACAGGGTAATGAGCAGTTCTTC	CASSYSPGQGNEQFF
-	many	13	TRBJ1-2	TRBV7-2	TGTGCCAGCAGCTCCCAGGTTAGCTACGGCTACACCTTC	CASSSQVSYGYTF
-	many	13	TRBJ1-1	TRBV10-3	TGTGCCATCAGCTTCGGGGGCTCAGCTGAAGCTTTCTTT	CAISFGGSAEAFF
TRBD1	many	15	TRBJ2-5	TRBV19	TGTGCCAGTAAAGACAGGGGTGAACCCCAAGAGACCCAGTACTTC	CASKDRGEPQETQYF
TRBD1	many	14	TRBJ1-2	TRBV6-1	TGTGCCAGCAGTGGTCGACAGGGGACCTATGGCTACACCTTC	CASSGRQGTYGYTF
-	-	16	TRBJ2-5	TRBV20-1	TGCAGTGCAAGAGTGAGCGGGACAGAAAGATCGGAGACCCAGTACTTC	CSARVSGTERSETQYF
TRBD2	many	15	TRBJ2-1	TRBV7-6	TGTGCCAGCAGCCCCGGACTAGCGGGGATGAATGAGCAGTTCTTC	CASSPGLAGMNEQFF
-	many	16	TRBJ2-1	TRBV18	TGTGCCAGCTCACATACAGACGGGAGCTCCTACAATGAGCAGTTCTTC	CASSHTDGSSYNEQFF
TRBD2	-	14	TRBJ2-5	TRBV6-1	TGTGCCAGCAGCCACTCCGGGGGGTCGGAGGCCCAGTACTTC	CASSHSGGSEAQYF
TRBD2	once	15	TRBJ2-5	TRBV6-5	TGTGCCAACAGTTACGCGGGAATAGCGGGAGAGACCCAGTACTTC	CANSYAGIAGETQYF
TRBD2	many	14	TRBJ2-5	TRBV3-1	TGTGCCAGCACCTCAGCGGGGGGGCCAGAGACCCAGTACTTC	CASTSAGGPETQYF
-	many	15	TRBJ1-2	TRBV20-1	TGCAGTGCTAGAGGTGATAGCAGAGCTAACTATGGCTACACCTTC	CSARGDSRANYGYTF
TRBD1	-	13	TRBJ2-1	TRBV27	TGTGCCAGCAGTTACGGACAGGGGGCTGTGGAGTTCTTC	CASSYGQGAVEFF
-	-	14	TRBJ1-2	TRBV6-2/TRBV6-3	TGTGCCAGCAGTTCCCGGAGGATCAGCTATGGCTACACCTTC	CASSSRRISYGYTF
-	-	17	TRBJ2-1	TRBV14	TGTGCCAGCAGCCCTTCTTTAGCCGATAGCTCCTACAATGAGCAGTTCTTC	CASSPSLADSSYNEQFF
-	many	14	TRBJ1-1	TRBV5-1	TGCGCCAGCAGCCGTGGACAGATGAACACTGAAGCTTTCTTT	CASSRGQMNTEAFF
-	-	15	TRBJ2-6	TRBV12-3/TRBV12-4	TGTGCCAGCAGCACCGATCGGTCTGGGGACAACGTACTGACTTTC	CASSTDRSGDNVLTF
-	many	13	TRBJ2-2	TRBV3-1	TGTGCCAGCAGCCGATTTACCACCGGGGAGCTGTTTTTT	CASSRFTTGELFF
-	-	15	TRBJ2-1	TRBV7-9	TGTGCCAGCAGCTCCTCTGAGGAGCGCGTCAATGAGCAGTTCTTC	CASSSSEERVNEQFF
-	many	15	TRBJ2-7	TRBV12-3/TRBV12-4	TGTGCCAGCAGTTCCACCCGGGCGACAGGTTCCGAGCAGTACTTC	CASSSTRATGSEQYF
TRBD2	-	17	TRBJ2-7	TRBV12-5	TGTGCTAGTGGTTTGAGGCTAGCGGGAGCCGACACCTACGAGCAGTACTTC	CASGLRLAGADTYEQYF
-	many	13	TRBJ2-7	TRBV3-1	TGTGCCAGCAGCCAAGGGCTAGCTGGCGAGCAGTACTTC	CASSQGLAGEQYF
TRBD2	-	13	TRBJ2-7	TRBV6-2/TRBV6-3	TGTGCCAGCAGAACATACTCTAGCGGGAGCACCGTGTTC	CASRTYSSGSTVF
TRBD2	many	15	TRBJ2-1	TRBV19	TGTGCCAGTAGTATAGTATCTAGCGGGAGTAGTGAGCAGTTCTTC	CASSIVSSGSSEQFF
-	many	14	TRBJ1-6	TRBV18	TGTGCCAGCTCACCTTCGACCCGGTTTTCACCCCTCCACTTT	CASSPSTRFSPLHF
-	-	14	TRBJ2-2	TRBV9	TGTGCCAGCAGCGTCCTTCCAATCAACGGGGAGCTGTTTTTT	CASSVLPINGELFF
TRBD2	-	16	TRBJ2-2	TRBV5-5	TGTGCCAGCAGCTTGTTTGCGGGAGTGAGCACCGGGGAGCTGTTTTTT	CASSLFAGVSTGELFF
TRBD2	-	14	TRBJ2-1	TRBV7-3	TGTGCCAGCAGCGTCACTAGCGGGATGGATGAGCAGTTCTTC	CASSVTSGMDEQFF
-	-	13	TRBJ2-7	TRBV6-1	TGTGCCAGCATGGTGGGAGCCCCCTACGAGCATTACTTC	CASMVGAPYEHYF
TRBD1	-	15	TRBJ1-1	TRBV28	TGTGCCAGCACCAACGGGGACAGGTTCTTCACTGAAGCTTTCTTT	CASTNGDRFFTEAFF
-	many	15	TRBJ2-3	TRBV7-9	TGTGCCAGCAGCTATGGGCAGGGGTCCACAGATACGCAGTATTTT	CASSYGQGSTDTQYF
TRBD1	-	13	TRBJ1-2	TRBV6-1	TGTGCCAGCAGTACGACAGGGATAGGAGGCTACACCTTC	CASSTTGIGGYTF